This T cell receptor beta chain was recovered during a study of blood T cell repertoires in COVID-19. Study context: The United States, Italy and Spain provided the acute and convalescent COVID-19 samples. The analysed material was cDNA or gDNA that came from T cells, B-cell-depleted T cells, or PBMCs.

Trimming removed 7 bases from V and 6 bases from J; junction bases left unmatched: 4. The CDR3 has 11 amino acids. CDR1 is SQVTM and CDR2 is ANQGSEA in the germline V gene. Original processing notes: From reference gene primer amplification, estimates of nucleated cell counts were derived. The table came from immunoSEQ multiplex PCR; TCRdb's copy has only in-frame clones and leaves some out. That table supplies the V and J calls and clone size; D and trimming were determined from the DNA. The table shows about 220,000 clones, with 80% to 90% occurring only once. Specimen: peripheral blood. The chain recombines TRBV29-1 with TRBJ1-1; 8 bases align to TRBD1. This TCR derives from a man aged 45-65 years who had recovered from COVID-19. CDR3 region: CSARGPPEAFF. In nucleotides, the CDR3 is TGCAGCGCCAGGGGGCCTCCTGAAGCTTTCTTT.